This T cell receptor (beta chain) was sequenced during a study of response to subunit inactivated influenza vaccine. TCRdb used MiXCR to reprocess the RT-PCR reads, holding one entry per CDR3 protein. The sample gives around 850,000 distinct CDR3 sequences, 18% of which show up once; around 9.9% is in the top ten. Study conclusions and caveats: After each seasonal influenza vaccination, few new T cells are recruited, the authors suggested.

In its sample, this clonotype was seen many times. What it recognizes is unknown. The sequencing used PBMCs from blood, collected 4 to 6 days after vaccination. This clonotype was sampled from a man aged 50-59 years who received an inactivated influenza vaccine.

The CDR3 DNA reads TGCAGTTCCACCGGGGGGGCCCAAGAGACCCAGTACTTC. Its protein product is CSSTGGAQETQYF. V and J are TRBV20-1 and TRBJ2-5, with 8 bases identical to TRBD2. V lost 8 bases and J lost 1; bases outside the gene matches: 6. CDR1 is DFQATT and CDR2 is SNEGSKA in the germline V gene (reference sequence). CDR3 size: 13 residues.